The entry that follows covers one T cell receptor (beta chain) sequence. Antigen specificity is unknown. The source of the sample is a study of tumor-infiltrating lymphocytes in localized non-small cell lung cancer. Study as a whole: From each patient, both tumor and uninvolved lung, non-adjacent to tumor, were sampled.

CDR1 is LGHNA, CDR2 YSLEER, per germline. This CDR3 spans 19 amino acids. V shed 0 bases and J shed 0 bases, with 19 bases lying between them. Study-wide findings and caveats: Higher tumor T cell infiltration than in uninvolved lung was supported by TCRbeta sequencing. Tumor T-cell fraction from TCR sequencing was not associated with recurrence-free survival (p = 0.61). Technical variation could not be separated from intratumor heterogeneity here.

Produced via immunoSEQ multiplex PCR; TCRdb's table is partial and in-frame only. The profile shows 7,000 to 8,000 clones, approximately 61% of them singletons. The origin of this receptor is a human donor with non-small cell lung cancer. The sequenced material came from lung tumor tissue. The chain is built from TRBV4-3 and TRBJ2-3; D may be TRBD1 (5 bases). The CDR3 here is CASSQDLGQAITSTDTQYF. The CDR3 DNA reads as TGCGCCAGCAGCCAAGATCTCGGACAAGCCATTACTAGCACAGATACGCAGTATTTT.